This T cell receptor beta chain comes out of a study of neurological immune-mediated disorders. General study points: Private repertoires in all groups were suggested by the absence of shared CDR3 amino acid sequences among expanded clones across subjects.

PBMCs stored at -80 C, numbering 2 million, were the origin of the unsorted libraries. Over 180 million TCR-beta sequences, together covering 15-18 subjects, were produced by every individual sequencing run that was carried out. TCRdb processed the 5' RACE reads anew with MiXCR; each CDR3 protein has one entry. The sample lists 70,000 or so distinct CDR3 sequences, 4% to 6% seen once, with less than 3.5% in the top ten. In this sample, this clonotype turned up many times. The antigen is unknown. Trimming left V 6 bases short and J 3 bases short, with 5 bases between. CDR3 size: 11 residues. The TCR originated in a woman aged 25 to 39 with multiple sclerosis. The specimen was PBMCs. V is TRBV12-3 or TRBV12-4 and J is TRBJ1-2; the D is unclear. CDR3 DNA: TGTGCCAGCAGCACCGACTATGGCTACACCTTC. It translates to CASSTDYGYTF.